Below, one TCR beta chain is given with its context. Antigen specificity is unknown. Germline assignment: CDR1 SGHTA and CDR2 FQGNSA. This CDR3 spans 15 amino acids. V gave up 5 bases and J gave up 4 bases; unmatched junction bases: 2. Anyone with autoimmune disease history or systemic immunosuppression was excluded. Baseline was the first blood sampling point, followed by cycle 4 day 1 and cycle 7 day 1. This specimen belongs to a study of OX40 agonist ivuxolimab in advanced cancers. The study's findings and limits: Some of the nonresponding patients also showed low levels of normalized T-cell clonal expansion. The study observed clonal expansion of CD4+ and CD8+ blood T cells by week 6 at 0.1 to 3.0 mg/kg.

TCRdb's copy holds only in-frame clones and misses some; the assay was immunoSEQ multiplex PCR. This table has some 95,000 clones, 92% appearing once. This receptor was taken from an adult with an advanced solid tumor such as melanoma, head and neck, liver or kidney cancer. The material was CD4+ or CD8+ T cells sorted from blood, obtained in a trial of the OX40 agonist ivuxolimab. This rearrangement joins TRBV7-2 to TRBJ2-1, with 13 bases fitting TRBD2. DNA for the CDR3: TGTGCCAGCAGCGAGACTAGCGGGGGGTACAATGAGCAGTTCTTC. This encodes CASSETSGGYNEQFF.